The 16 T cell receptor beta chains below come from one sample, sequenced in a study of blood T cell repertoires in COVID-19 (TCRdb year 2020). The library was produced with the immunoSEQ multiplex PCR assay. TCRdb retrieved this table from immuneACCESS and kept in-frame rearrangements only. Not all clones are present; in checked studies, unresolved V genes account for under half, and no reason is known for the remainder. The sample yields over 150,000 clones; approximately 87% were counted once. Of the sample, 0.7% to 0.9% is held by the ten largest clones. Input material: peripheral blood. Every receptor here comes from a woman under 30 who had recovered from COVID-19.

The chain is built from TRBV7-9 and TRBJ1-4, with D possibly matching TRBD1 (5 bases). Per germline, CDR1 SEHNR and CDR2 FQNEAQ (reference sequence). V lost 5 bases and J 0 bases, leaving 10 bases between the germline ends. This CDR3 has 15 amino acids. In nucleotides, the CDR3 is TGTGCCAGCAGCGAAGGGGTTTCAACTAATGAAAAACTGTTTTTT. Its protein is CASSEGVSTNEKLFF.

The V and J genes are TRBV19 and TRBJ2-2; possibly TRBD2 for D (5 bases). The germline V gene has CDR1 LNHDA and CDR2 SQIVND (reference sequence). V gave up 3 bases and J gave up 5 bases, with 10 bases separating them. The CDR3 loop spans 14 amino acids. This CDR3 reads CASSISGGTGELFF. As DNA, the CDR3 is TGTGCCAGTAGTATTTCAGGAGGAACCGGGGAGCTGTTTTTT.

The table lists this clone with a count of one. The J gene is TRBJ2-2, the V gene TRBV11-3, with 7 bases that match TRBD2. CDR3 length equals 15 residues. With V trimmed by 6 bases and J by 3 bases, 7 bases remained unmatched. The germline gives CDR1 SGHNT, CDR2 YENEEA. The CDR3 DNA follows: TGTGCCAGCAGGCCTAGCGGAGGGGACACCGGGGAGCTGTTTTTT. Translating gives CASRPSGGDTGELFF.

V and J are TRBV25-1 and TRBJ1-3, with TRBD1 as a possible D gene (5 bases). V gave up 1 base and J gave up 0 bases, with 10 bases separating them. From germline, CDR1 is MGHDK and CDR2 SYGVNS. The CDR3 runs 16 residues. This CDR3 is CASSEFGAHSGNTIYF. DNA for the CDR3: TGTGCCAGCAGTGAATTTGGGGCACACTCTGGAAACACCATATATTTT. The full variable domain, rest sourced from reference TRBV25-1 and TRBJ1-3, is EADIYQTPRYLVIGTGKKITLECSQTMGHDKMYWYQQDPGMELHLIHYSYGVNSTEKGDLSSESTVSRIRTEHFPLTLESARPSHTSQYLCASSEFGAHSGNTIYFGEGSWLTVV.

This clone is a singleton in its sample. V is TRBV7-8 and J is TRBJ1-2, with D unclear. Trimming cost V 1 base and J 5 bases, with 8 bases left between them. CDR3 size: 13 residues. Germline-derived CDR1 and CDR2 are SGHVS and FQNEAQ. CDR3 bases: TGTGCCAGCAGCTTAGGATCAGATTATGGCTACACCTTC. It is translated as CASSLGSDYGYTF. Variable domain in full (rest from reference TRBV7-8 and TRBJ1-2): GAGVSQSPRYKVAKRGQDVALRCDPISGHVSLFWYQQALGQGPEFLTYFQNEAQLDKSGLPSDRFFAERPEGSVSTLKIQRTQQEDSAVYLCASSLGSDYGYTFGSGTRLTVV.

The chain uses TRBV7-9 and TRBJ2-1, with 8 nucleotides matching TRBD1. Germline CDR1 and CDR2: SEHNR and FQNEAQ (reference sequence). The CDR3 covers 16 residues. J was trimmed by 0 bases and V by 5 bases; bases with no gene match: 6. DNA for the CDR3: TGTGCCAGCAGCAAACACGGGACAGGCTCCTACAATGAGCAGTTCTTC. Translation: CASSKHGTGSYNEQFF.

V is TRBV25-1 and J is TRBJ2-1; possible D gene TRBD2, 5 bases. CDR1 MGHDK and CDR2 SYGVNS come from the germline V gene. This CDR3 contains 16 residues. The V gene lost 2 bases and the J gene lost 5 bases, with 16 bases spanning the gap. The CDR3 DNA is TGTGCCAGCAGTGAACGGCACCGGAGGCGAAACAATGAGCAGTTCTTC. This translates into CASSERHRRRNNEQFF.

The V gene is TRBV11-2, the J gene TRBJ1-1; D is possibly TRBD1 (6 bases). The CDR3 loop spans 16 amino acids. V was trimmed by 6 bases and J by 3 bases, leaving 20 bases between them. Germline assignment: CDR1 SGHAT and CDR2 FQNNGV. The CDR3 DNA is TGTGCCAGCAGACCCATTCAGGGGAGCAAGGACACTGAAGCTTTCTTT. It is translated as CASRPIQGSKDTEAFF.

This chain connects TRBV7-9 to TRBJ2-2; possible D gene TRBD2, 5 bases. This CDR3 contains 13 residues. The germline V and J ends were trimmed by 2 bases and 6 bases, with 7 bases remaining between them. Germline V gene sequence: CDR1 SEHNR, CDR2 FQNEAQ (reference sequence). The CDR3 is CASSLRGSGELFF. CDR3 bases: TGTGCCAGCAGCTTACGAGGGTCCGGGGAGCTGTTTTTT.

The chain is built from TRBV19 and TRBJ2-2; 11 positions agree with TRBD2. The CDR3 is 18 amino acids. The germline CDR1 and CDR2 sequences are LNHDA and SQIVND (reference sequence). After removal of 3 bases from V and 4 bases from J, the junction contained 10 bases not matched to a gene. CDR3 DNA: TGTGCCAGTAGTATCCCTTCACTAGCGGGGGAGTTCACCGGGGAGCTGTTTTTT. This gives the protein CASSIPSLAGEFTGELFF. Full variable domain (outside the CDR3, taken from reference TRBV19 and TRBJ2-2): DGGITQSPKYLFRKEGQNVTLSCEQNLNHDAMYWYRQDPGQGLRLIYYSQIVNDFQKGDIAEGYSVSREKKESFPLTVTSAQKNPTAFYLCASSIPSLAGEFTGELFFGEGSRLTVL.

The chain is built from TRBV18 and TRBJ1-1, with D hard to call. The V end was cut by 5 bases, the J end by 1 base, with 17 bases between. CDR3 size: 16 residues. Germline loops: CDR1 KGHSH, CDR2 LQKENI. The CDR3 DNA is TGTGCCAGCTCAAGAAATTCCGGGTCGCCGAACACTGAAGCTTTCTTT. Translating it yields CASSRNSGSPNTEAFF.

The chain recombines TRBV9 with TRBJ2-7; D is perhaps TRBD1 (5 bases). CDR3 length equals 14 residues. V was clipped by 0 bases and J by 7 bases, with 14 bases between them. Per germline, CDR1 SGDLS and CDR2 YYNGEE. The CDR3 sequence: CASSVAQDGWEQYF. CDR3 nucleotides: TGTGCCAGCAGCGTAGCACAGGACGGCTGGGAGCAGTACTTC.

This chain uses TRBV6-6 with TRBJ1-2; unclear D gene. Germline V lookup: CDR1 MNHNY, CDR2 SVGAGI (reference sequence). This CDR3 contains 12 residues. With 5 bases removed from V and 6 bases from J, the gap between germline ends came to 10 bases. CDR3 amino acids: CASSLEVDGYTF. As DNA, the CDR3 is TGTGCCAGCAGTCTCGAGGTCGATGGCTACACCTTC.

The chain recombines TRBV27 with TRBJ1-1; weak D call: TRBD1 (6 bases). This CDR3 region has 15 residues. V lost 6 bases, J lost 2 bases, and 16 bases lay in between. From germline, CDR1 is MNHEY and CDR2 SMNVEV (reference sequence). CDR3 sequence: CASSHTDRRNTEAFF. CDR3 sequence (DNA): TGTGCCAGCAGCCATACCGACAGGAGAAACACTGAAGCTTTCTTT.

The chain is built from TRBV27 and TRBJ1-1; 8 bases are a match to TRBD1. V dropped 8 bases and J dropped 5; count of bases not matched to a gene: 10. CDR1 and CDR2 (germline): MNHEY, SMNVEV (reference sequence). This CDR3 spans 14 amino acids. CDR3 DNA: TGTGCCAGCGGCCCCAGGGGGCGAGGAACTGAAGCTTTCTTT. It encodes CASGPRGRGTEAFF.

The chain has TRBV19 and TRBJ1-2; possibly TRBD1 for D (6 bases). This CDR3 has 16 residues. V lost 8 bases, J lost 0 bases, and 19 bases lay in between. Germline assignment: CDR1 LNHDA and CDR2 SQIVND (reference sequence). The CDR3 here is CASSRSGQSPNYGYTF. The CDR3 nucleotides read TGTGCCAGTTCCCGTTCCGGACAGAGTCCTAACTATGGCTACACCTTC.